The source of this T cell receptor beta chain is a study of blood T cell repertoires in COVID-19. The overall study: COVID-19 samples, acute and convalescent, were from the United States, Italy and Spain. T cells, B-cell-depleted T cells, or PBMCs provided the cDNA or gDNA that served as material.

The data were produced by immunoSEQ multiplex PCR, yet TCRdb's version contains in-frame clones alone and is incomplete. This table holds 200,000 to 300,000 clones, 75% to 95% found once. Germline V gives CDR1 MDHEN, CDR2 SYDVKM. The CDR3 spans 13 residues. V gave up 4 bases and J gave up 1 base; unmatched junction bases: 1. Enrolment of Seattle patients took place during active infection, and they were followed longitudinally. This clonotype was sampled from a person between 18 and 30 years old with COVID-19, enrolled during active disease. Material: peripheral blood. This rearrangement joins TRBV28 to TRBJ2-7; TRBD2 aligns across 7 bases. The DNA for the CDR3 is TGTGCCAGCAGTTGGGGGGGTTCCTACGAGCAGTACTTC. Its protein is CASSWGGSYEQYF. Combining the CDR3 with reference TRBV28 and TRBJ2-7 gives the whole variable domain DVKVTQSSRYLVKRTGEKVFLECVQDMDHENMFWYRQDPGLGLRLIYFSYDVKMKEKGDIPEGYSVSREKKERFSLILESASTNQTSMYLCASSWGGSYEQYFGPGTRLTVT.